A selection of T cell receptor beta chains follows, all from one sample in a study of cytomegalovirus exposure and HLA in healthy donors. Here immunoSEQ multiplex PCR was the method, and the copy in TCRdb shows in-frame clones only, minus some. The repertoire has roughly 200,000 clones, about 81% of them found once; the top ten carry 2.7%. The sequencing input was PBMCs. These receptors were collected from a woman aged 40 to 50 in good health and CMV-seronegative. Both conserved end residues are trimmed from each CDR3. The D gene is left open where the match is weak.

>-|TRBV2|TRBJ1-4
AIDSATNEKLF
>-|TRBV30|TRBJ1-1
AWSVHRTLLVITEAF
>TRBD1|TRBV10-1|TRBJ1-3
ASSQDRGTGNTIY
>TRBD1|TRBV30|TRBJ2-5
AWSVADRDGETQY
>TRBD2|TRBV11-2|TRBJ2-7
ASSLVPSGVYEQY
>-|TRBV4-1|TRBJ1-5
ASSRVPGSNQPQH
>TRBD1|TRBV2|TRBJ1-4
AILTDRAAEKLF
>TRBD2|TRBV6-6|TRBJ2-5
ASSLSGRQETQY
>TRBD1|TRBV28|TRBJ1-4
ASSLWGTANVEKLF
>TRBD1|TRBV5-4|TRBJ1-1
ASSGLDRVDTEAF
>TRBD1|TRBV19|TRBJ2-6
ASSIGDRAGANVLT
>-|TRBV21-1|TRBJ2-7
ASSKGGITIESYEQY
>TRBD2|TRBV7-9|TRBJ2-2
ASRSGRGTGELF
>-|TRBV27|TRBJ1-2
ASSLLPTSGGYT
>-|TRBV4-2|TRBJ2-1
ASRQRVGGHNEQF
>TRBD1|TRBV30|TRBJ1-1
AWATGMNTEAF
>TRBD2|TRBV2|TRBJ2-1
ASPPREESYNEQF
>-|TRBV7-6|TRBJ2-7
ASSGGYMMAAQY
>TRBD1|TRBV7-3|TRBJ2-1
ASSSGTGWNEQF
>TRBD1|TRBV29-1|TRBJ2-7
SVAGGRTGSSYEQY
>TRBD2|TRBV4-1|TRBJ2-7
ASSPMLSSGKFYEQY
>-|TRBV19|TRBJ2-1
ASSVTGGNEQF